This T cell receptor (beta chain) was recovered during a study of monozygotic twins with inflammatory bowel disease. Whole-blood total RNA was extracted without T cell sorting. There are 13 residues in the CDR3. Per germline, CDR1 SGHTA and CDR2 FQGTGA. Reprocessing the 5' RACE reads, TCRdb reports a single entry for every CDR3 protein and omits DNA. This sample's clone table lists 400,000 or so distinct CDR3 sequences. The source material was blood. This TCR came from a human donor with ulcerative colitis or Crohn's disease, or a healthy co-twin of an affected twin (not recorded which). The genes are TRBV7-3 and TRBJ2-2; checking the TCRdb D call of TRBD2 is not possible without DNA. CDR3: CASSERDGGELFF.